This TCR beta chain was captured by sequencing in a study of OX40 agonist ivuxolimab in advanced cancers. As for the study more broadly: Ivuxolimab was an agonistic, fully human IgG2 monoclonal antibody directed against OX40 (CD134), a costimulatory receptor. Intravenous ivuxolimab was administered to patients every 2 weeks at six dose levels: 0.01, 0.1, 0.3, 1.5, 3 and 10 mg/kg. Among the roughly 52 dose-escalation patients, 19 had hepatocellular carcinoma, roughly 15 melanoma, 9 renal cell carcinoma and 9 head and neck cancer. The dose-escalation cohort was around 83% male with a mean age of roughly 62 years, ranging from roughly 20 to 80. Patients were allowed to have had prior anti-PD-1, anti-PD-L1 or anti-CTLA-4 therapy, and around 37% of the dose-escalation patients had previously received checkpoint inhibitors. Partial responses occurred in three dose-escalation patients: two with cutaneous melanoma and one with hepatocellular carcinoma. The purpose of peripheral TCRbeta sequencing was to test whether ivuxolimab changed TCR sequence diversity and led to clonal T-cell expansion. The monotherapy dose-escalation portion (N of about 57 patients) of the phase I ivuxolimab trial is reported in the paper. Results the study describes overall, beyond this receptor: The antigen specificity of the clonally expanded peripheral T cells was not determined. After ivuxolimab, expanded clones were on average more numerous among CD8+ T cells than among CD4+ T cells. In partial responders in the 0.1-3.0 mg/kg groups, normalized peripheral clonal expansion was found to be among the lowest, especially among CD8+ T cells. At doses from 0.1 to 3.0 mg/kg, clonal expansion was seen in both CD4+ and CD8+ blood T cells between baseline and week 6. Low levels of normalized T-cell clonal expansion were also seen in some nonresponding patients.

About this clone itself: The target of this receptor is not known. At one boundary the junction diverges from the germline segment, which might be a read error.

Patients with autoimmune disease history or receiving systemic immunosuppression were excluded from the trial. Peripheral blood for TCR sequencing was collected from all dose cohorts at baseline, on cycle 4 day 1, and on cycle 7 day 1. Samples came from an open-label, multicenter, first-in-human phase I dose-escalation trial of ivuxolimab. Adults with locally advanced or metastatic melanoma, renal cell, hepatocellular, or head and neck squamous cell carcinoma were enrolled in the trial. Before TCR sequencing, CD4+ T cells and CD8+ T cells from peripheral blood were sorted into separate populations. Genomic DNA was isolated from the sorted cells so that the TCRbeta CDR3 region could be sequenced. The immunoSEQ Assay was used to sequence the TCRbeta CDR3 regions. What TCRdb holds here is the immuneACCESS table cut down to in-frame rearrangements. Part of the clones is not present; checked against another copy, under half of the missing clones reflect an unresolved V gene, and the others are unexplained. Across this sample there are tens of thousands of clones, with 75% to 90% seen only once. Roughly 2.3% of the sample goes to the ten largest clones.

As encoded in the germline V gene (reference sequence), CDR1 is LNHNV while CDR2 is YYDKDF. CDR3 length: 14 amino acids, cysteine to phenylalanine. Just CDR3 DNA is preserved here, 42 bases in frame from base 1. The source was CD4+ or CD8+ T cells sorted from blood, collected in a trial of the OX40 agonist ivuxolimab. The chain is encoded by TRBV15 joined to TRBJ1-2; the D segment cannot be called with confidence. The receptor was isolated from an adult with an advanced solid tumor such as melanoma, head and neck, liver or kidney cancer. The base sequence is TGTGCCACCAGCCGAGAAATTTTTAGGGTCGGCTACACCTTC. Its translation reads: CATSREIFRVGYTF. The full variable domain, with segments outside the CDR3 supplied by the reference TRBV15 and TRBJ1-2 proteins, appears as DAMVIQNPRYQVTQFGKPVTLSCSQTLNHNVMYWYQQKSSQAPKLLFHYYDKDFNNEADTPDNFQSRRPNTSFCFLDIRSPGLGDTAMYLCATSREIFRVGYTFGSGTRLTVV.